The source of this T cell receptor (beta chain) is a study of cytomegalovirus exposure and HLA in healthy donors (TCRdb year 2017). About the study as a whole: According to an earlier analysis of a few hundred of the donors, about 180 million T cells yielded roughly 100 million unique TCR beta sequences and 276 Gb of sequence data. An early release covering some 640 HLA-typed donors comprised approximately 290 gigabases of sequencing data and roughly 85 million unique TCR sequences. Among the roughly 400 genotyped donors, around 81% belonged to the genetic ancestry cluster associated with self-reported Caucasian donors. The aim of the study was to test whether cataloging public T cell receptors could identify signatures of past pathogen exposure. The study profiled the T cell repertoires of under 700 subjects by immunosequencing and related them to cytomegalovirus serostatus. A separate validation cohort of roughly 120 different subjects was used in addition to the 666-subject first cohort. To predict cytomegalovirus infection status, the study brought together high-throughput TCR immunosequencing, statistical association of individual TCRs with disease status, and machine learning. A later analysis re-examined previously published TCR beta repertoires from 610 or so donors and added high-resolution HLA genotyping to investigate patterns of TCR occurrence. The later analysis used no new phenotypic data to find candidate immune exposures, relying instead on TCR beta sequences and their occurrence across donors. In an earlier analysis of over 550 of the donors, high-throughput TCR beta sequencing was used to judge whether each TCR beta V gene segment behaved as functional or pseudogenic. Donor age, sex, ethnicity and CMV serostatus were compiled alongside the repertoire data. A later genetic analysis took genome-wide SNP genotypes for 398 of the 666 donors and used that subset as a discovery cohort. All discovery cohort repertoires had been generated using a single sequencing platform. Both class I and class II loci were covered by HLA typing, at four-digit resolution. Typing coverage differed by locus: A, B, C, DRB1 and DQB1 were typed in roughly 620-630 donors, DQA1 in about 510, DPA1 in around 600, and DPB1 in 400 to 480. Because of strong linkage in the cohort, roughly five DR-DQ haplotypes were treated as single units for association and clustering. Across approximately 420 genotyped donors of the cohort, an average of roughly 250,000 unique TCR beta nucleotide sequences per donor were sequenced, and 15% to 20% of those sequences were non-productive. Findings and caveats that apply to the study as a whole: Compared with the approximately 700-donor mean, donors in an Asian-associated ancestry cluster had fewer N-insertions in productive TCRs, according to a later genetic analysis. Some IMGT-functional V segments, including TRBV6-2 and TRBV6-3, could not be told apart with the 87-base-pair reads, so those segments were excluded. An earlier analysis of approximately 600 of the donors showed that most TCR beta V segments appeared in productive rearrangements either about 87% or about 30% of the time, which broadly matched IMGT annotations. A later analysis reported that several top co-occurrence clusters appeared linked to parvovirus B19, influenza, CMV and Epstein-Barr virus. The presence/absence analyses assumed that sequencing depth was roughly uniform across donors, and that assumption may not be true. A total of 150 to 200 TCR beta chains were listed by the study as associated with cytomegalovirus. Assigning TCR associations to individual alleles was difficult when HLA alleles, especially DR and DQ, strongly co-occurred. According to a later analysis, most CMV-associated TCR beta chains appeared to be HLA-restricted, and the HLA associations seemed to be driven largely by CMV exposure. Linkage disequilibrium might explain the correlated functional status among segregating V segments, but an unknown experimental factor could not be excluded. The earlier analysis of 450 to 700 of the donors excluded some 15 rarely observed V segments, including chromosome 9 orphons, because counts were too low. In a later analysis, HLA-associated TCR beta chains showed more clonal expansion and lower generation probabilities than non-associated chains that were equally common. A further reported finding was that TCR beta sequences accurately predicted the HLA-A and HLA-B alleles for most subjects in the first cohort. Because some donors lacked HLA typing at each locus, the association tests relied only on the typed subset. In a later analysis, TCR association rates were found to vary across HLA loci, with the most associated TCRs seen for DRB1 alleles and the fewest for HLA-C alleles. In both the original and validation cohorts, the classifier was reported to diagnose cytomegalovirus status with high specificity and sensitivity. This cohort had only TCR beta chains sequenced, and the lack of alpha or paired-chain data limited which features could be detected. Three of the identified cytomegalovirus-associated TCR beta chains were confirmed in vitro to be specific for cytomegalovirus antigens. Immune exposure information for the cohort was limited to CMV serostatus. The authors suggested that the approach could potentially be extended to other disease states and immunological phenotypes. A later genetic analysis associated a missense DCLRE1C variant with V-gene and J-gene trimming of TCR beta chains, and an independent cohort replicated the association. Across donors, most TCR sequences were observed very rarely, whereas some public TCRs were present in many individuals. A cluster of highly shared sequence variants was judged likely to be a technical artifact of the sequencing pipeline. In a later analysis, 16,951 TCR beta sequences were associated with specific HLA alleles at a false discovery rate of 0.05.

The germline V gene provides CDR1 MNHEY and CDR2 SVGAGI. The CDR3 goes from the cysteine to the phenylalanine over 13 residues. Only the CDR3 DNA is retained, 39 bases long and in frame from the first base. V is clipped by 6 bases and J by 2 bases, and the sequence between their germline boundaries is 9 bases long. This clone was counted only a few times. The specificity of this receptor is unknown. No base qualities exist here, and no much larger clone lies one base off it. The cohort was made up of 500 to 800 healthy bone marrow donors. At the time of sampling, every cohort member was nominally healthy, though immune exposures that went unrecorded were likely present. The donor was CMV seronegative and was included in the group of under 450 seronegative cohort members. Each donor provided a peripheral blood sample, and peripheral blood mononuclear cells were used for TCR beta sequencing. Genomic DNA extraction from the blood cell samples was performed with the Qiagen DNeasy Blood Extraction Kit.

Libraries were built with the immunoSEQ multiplex PCR assay. A mixture of 60 forward primers for TCR Vbeta segments and 13 reverse primers for TCR Jbeta segments was used in the multiplex PCR. A multiplex PCR assay on genomic DNA amplified the CDR3 region of rearranged TCR beta genes. On the Illumina HiSeq System, the amplified TCR beta libraries were sequenced as 87-base-pair reads. As for the original processing: Across the 670 or so repertoires, a later analysis counted approximately 83 million unique TCR beta chains, roughly 11 million of which were shared by at least two donors. A nearest-neighbor algorithm error-corrected the raw reads and collapsed the reads into unique sequences, merging closely related sequences to remove PCR and sequencing errors. To assign V, D and J gene segments, CDR3 sequences were aligned to IMGT reference sequences. Each retained sequence needed at least a six-nucleotide match to both a V gene segment and a J gene segment. Rearrangements were classified as productive when the CDR3 lacked stop codons and remained in frame with V and J, and all other rearrangements were classified as non-productive. Following IMGT convention, CDR3 was defined as the stretch from the second conserved V-encoded cysteine up to the conserved J-encoded phenylalanine. The earlier analysis of approximately 590 of the donors excluded any sequence lacking an unambiguous match to a single V gene segment. An earlier analysis of 587 of the donors called V segments functional above 56.7% productive rearrangements and segregating when the between-donor standard deviation exceeded 5%. A statistical classification framework was developed to diagnose cytomegalovirus status using the catalog of TCR beta chain sequences. In a later analysis, V and J genes were assigned by comparing TCR nucleotide sequences against IMGT/GENE-DB human TR gene sequences. Using the TCRdist pipeline, a later analysis assigned CDR3 sequences along with most-parsimonious VDJ recombination scenarios. A later analysis defined each TCR beta chain by its CDR3 amino acid sequence plus V-gene family, and excluded reads lacking a unique V-gene family. A later analysis removed 600 or so highly shared, low-generation-probability nucleotide sequences to deal with suspected cross-contamination and a sequencing artifact. A later analysis calculated a clonal expansion index for each public chain from normalized within-repertoire ranks of inferred template counts. In a later analysis, generation probabilities were computed with a VDJ recombination model fitted to out-of-frame rearrangements, and the resulting probabilities were checked against IGoR. In a later analysis, hypergeometric tests were used to score TCR-TCR, TCR-HLA and TCR-CMV co-occurrence, with a repertoire-size bias correction applied to TCR pairs. In a later analysis, false discovery rates were estimated by permuting HLA or CMV assignments 20 times. In a later analysis, co-occurring TCRs were grouped using DBSCAN, and TCRdist sequence similarity was added for clustering within HLA-allele-positive subsets. For co-occurrence clustering, repertoires with fewer than 30,000 or more than 120,000 public chains were excluded, along with four or five repertoires with anomalous nucleotide sharing. TCRdb limited this immuneACCESS table to in-frame rearrangements with V and J called. A share of clones is missing; checked studies link under half to unresolved V genes, and the rest is unexplained. V and J calls and clone size are those listed in that table; D and trimming were worked out from the DNA. The sample table lists roughly 100,000 clones, approximately 80% of them with a count of one. Clones ranked in the top ten supply 1.5% to 2% of the sample.

The sequencing sample was made of PBMCs. Recombination connected TRBV6-5 to TRBJ2-3; no D gene can be assigned with confidence. This clonotype was obtained from a woman in her 40s in good health and CMV-seronegative. The CDR3 sequence is CASRGLATDTQYF. The nucleotide sequence reads TGTGCCAGCAGGGGCCTTGCCACAGATACGCAGTATTTT.